Below are 12 T cell receptor beta chains sequenced from a single sample in a study of blood T cell repertoires in COVID-19. Repertoires were generated with immunoSEQ multiplex PCR, while TCRdb's copy carries only in-frame clones and drops some. Of fewer than 350,000 clones in the sample, about 89% were seen once. Sequencing was carried out using peripheral blood. Receptors originate from a woman between 50 and 59 years old who had recovered from COVID-19.

The chain couples TRBV4-3 to TRBJ2-3, with 8 bases lining up with TRBD2. V lost 3 bases, J lost 6 bases, and 8 bases stayed unmatched. Germline lookup yields CDR1 LGHNA and CDR2 YSLEER. CDR3 length equals 15 residues. Written as DNA, the CDR3 is TGCGCCAGCAGCCACACGGGACTAGATGTGGATACGCAGTATTTT. This encodes CASSHTGLDVDTQYF.

The V and J genes are TRBV6-2 or TRBV6-3 and TRBJ1-2; the D gene is possibly TRBD1 (5 bases). The CDR3 totals 13 residues. V lost 0 bases and J lost 4, with 6 bases in between. CDR1 and CDR2 from the germline V gene are MNHEY and SVGEGT. As DNA, the CDR3 is TGTGCCAGCAGTTACTCCGGGGGCTATGGCTACACCTTC. Encoded protein: CASSYSGGYGYTF.

The gene calls are TRBV5-1 and TRBJ2-6; D not certain. CDR3 size: 14 residues. CDR1 and CDR2 (germline): SGHRS, YFSETQ. Trimming removed 5 bases from V and 2 bases from J, with 8 bases in between. The CDR3 region is CASSFGAGANVLTF. Written as DNA, the CDR3 is TGCGCCAGCAGTTTCGGAGCTGGGGCCAACGTCCTGACTTTC.

This chain uses TRBV18 with TRBJ1-2; D remains ambiguous. The germline gives CDR1 KGHSH, CDR2 LQKENI. The germline V and J ends were trimmed by 4 bases and 8 bases, with 14 bases remaining between them. The CDR3 has 13 residues. The CDR3 loop is CASSQDGVGGYTF. CDR3 DNA sequence: TGTGCCAGCTCACAGGACGGGGTCGGCGGCTACACCTTC. Looking up the rest from reference TRBV18 and TRBJ1-2 gives the full variable domain: NAGVMQNPRHLVRRRGQEARLRCSPMKGHSHVYWYRQLPEEGLKFMVYLQKENIIDESGMPKERFSAEFPKEGPSILRIQQVVRGDSAAYFCASSQDGVGGYTFGSGTRLTVV.

The J gene is TRBJ2-6, the V gene TRBV24-1, with D possibly TRBD1 on 6 matching bases. This CDR3 spans 19 amino acids. Between the trimmed V and J ends, which lost 2 bases and 0 bases, there was a span of 16 bases. The V gene's germline CDR1 is KGHDR and CDR2 SFDVKD. CDR3: CATSDSPGTSNSGANVLTF. The CDR3 DNA is TGTGCCACCAGTGATTCGCCGGGGACAAGTAACTCTGGGGCCAACGTCCTGACTTTC.

This clone was found once. This rearrangement joins TRBV28 to TRBJ2-1; 13 positions match TRBD2. V was clipped by 4 bases and J by 8 bases; unmatched bases: 5. The germline CDR1 and CDR2 sequences are MDHEN and SYDVKM. The CDR3 extends over 15 amino acids. The CDR3 DNA is TGTGCCAGCAGTTGGACTAGCGGGAGTATCCATGAGCAGTTCTTC. As protein: CASSWTSGSIHEQFF.

The V gene is TRBV5-6, the J gene TRBJ2-5; maybe TRBD1 (6 bases). This CDR3 contains 14 residues. V gave up 4 bases and J gave up 7 bases, with 17 bases separating them. Germline CDR1 reads SGHDT; CDR2 reads YYEEEE. The CDR3 protein is CASSSAGTTGTQYF. The CDR3 DNA sequence: TGTGCCAGCAGCAGTGCCGGGACAACGGGGACCCAGTACTTC.

The genes are TRBV6-6 and TRBJ1-2, with D perhaps TRBD1 (5 bases). CDR1 is MNHNY, CDR2 SVGAGI, per germline (reference sequence). The CDR3 runs to 16 residues. Deletions cut 5 bases from V and 2 bases from J, with 18 bases between. The chain's CDR3 is CASSPIGGAVNYGYTF. DNA of the CDR3: TGTGCCAGCAGTCCCATTGGCGGGGCGGTGAACTATGGCTACACCTTC.

This chain connects TRBV21-1 to TRBJ1-2; the tabulated D call, TRBD1, remains unverified against the DNA. TRBV21-1 is a pseudogene segment. The CDR3 is 12 amino acids. DNA of the CDR3: TGTGCCATTAACAGGGGGCTCGGGGGCTACACCTTC. This codes for CAINRGLGGYTF.

This chain connects TRBV6-6 to TRBJ2-5; 9 bases match TRBD1. The CDR3 sequence is 14 residues long. Germline V CDR1 and CDR2: MNHNY, SVGAGI (reference sequence). V lost 6 bases to trimming and J lost 2 bases; unmatched junction nucleotides: 4. The CDR3 DNA follows: TGTGCCAGCAGCCGAGACAGGGGGCAAGAGACCCAGTACTTC. It encodes CASSRDRGQETQYF.

The CDR3 nucleotides read TGTGCCAGTAGTAAACCCGGGACAGGGGAAGAGACCCAGTACTTC. It is translated as CASSKPGTGEETQYF. The J gene is TRBJ2-5, the V gene TRBV19; 10 positions match TRBD1. V shed 4 bases, J shed 3 bases, and the junction held 5 bases outside the gene matches. CDR1 LNHDA and CDR2 SQIVND come from the germline V gene (reference sequence). CDR3 length: 15 amino acids.

The V gene is TRBV19, the J gene TRBJ2-3; D is ambiguous. CDR1 LNHDA and CDR2 SQIVND come from the germline V gene (reference sequence). This CDR3 region has 14 residues. Between the trimmed V and J ends, which lost 6 bases and 1 base, there was a span of 11 bases. The CDR3 coding sequence is TGTGCCAGTAGAGTCGCACTGGGCACAGATACGCAGTATTTT. This sequence encodes CASRVALGTDTQYF.